This TCR beta chain is from a study of T-cell memory formation after mild COVID-19. On the study more broadly: Clusters were largely donor specific.

Germline lookup yields CDR1 SEHNR and CDR2 FQNEAQ (reference sequence). Germline trimming cut 1 base from V and 2 bases from J; bases unmatched to any gene: 9. This CDR3 contains 17 residues. cDNA libraries for TCR alpha and TCR beta, carrying sample barcodes and UMIs, came from 5'RACE with constant-segment primers. TCRdb fed the 5' RACE reads into MiXCR, producing one record per CDR3 protein. Among 560,000 or so distinct CDR3 sequences listed, around a sixth were seen once. The material sequenced was PBMCs or a T cell subset sorted from them (not recorded which). The TCR sequence derives from an adult woman who had mild COVID-19 (a few samples of this study predate the infection). Cell type and time point are not known. The J gene is TRBJ2-3, the V gene TRBV7-9; 7 bases map to TRBD2. CDR3 region: CASSLGEGAEDTDTQYF. The CDR3 DNA sequence: TGTGCCAGCAGCTTAGGGGAGGGAGCCGAGGACACAGATACGCAGTATTTT.